The sequence of this T cell receptor (beta chain) was determined in a study of blood T cell repertoires in COVID-19 (dated by TCRdb to about 2020). Describing the broader study: Collaborator samples came from the United States, Italy and Spain and covered acute and convalescent phases of COVID-19. The prospective study material was composed of cDNA or gDNA derived from T cells, B-cell-depleted T cells, or PBMCs. Subjects who had been exposed to COVID-19, were actively infected with it, or had recovered from it provided the deeply sampled blood TCRbeta repertoires that made up the dataset. The repertoires were made available in a free public database intended to serve as a resource for research on the immune response to SARS-CoV-2. The samples were drawn from two sources: the first 160 participants of the ongoing ImmuneRACE study, and over 1,000 subjects contributed by 6 global collaborators. Sample metadata almost always included a de-identified subject ID, COVID-19 status, age in years and sex. Where HLA class I and class II types were available, the types were taken from metadata supplied by the sample provider, not from assay-based typing.

Collaborating institutions collected whole blood in K2EDTA tubes following their own protocols. For TCRbeta analysis, collaborators shipped samples as frozen whole blood, isolated PBMCs, or DNA extracted from either of those sample types. Worth noting for this clone: Its antigen has not been determined. Per-nucleotide qualities are absent, and no much larger clonotype sits a single base away.

Study-wide conclusions, independent of this receptor: The amount of clinical and demographic metadata varied by source and participant and was provided uncurated.

TCRbeta CDR3 regions were amplified from genomic DNA using the immunoSEQ Assay, a bias-controlled multiplex PCR. The original pipeline was this. Nucleated cell counts per sample were estimated from amplification of reference gene primers within the assay. To quantify the absolute abundance of each unique TCRbeta CDR3 rearrangement, sequence reads were collapsed and filtered. For each sample, productive Simpson clonality was calculated by taking the square root of Simpson's diversity index across productive rearrangements. Held by TCRdb, this immuneACCESS table contains in-frame sequences only and omits some clones. Under half of the omission traces to an unresolved V gene where checked; the cause of the rest is unknown. V and J calls and clone size follow that table, whereas D and trimming were derived from the DNA. For this sample the table gives some 76,000 clones, of which over 75% were detected only once. Of the sample, about 11% falls within the top ten clones.

The germline V gene (reference sequence) sets CDR1 to LGHDT and CDR2 to YNNKEL. The junction carries 11 bases between V and J, which are trimmed by 4 bases and 1 base respectively. Taken from cysteine to phenylalanine, the CDR3 has 14 residues. CDR3 DNA only is kept here, 42 bases in frame from base 1. The TCR sequence derives from a woman aged 18-29 years with acute or convalescent COVID-19. The chain couples TRBV3-1 (or the pseudogene TRBV3-2) to TRBJ2-7, with TRBD1 tentatively as D gene (5 bases match). Sequencing was carried out using peripheral blood. The nucleotide sequence reads as follows: TGTGCCAGCAGCCCCCGACAGAGTTCCTACGAGCAGTACTTC. It translates to CASSPRQSSYEQYF.